Listed below are T cell receptor beta chains from one sample, sequenced in a study of T cell responses to AZD1222 COVID-19 vaccine. Profiling relied on immunoSEQ multiplex PCR, and the TCRdb table lists in-frame clones only, not all of them. The sample carries about 100,000 clones, around 89% recorded once. The sequencing here drew on peripheral blood, taken on day 0 of AZD1222 vaccination. These receptors were collected from an adult in good health. The conserved cysteine and the conserved F or W are not part of the CDR3 here.

cdr3_aa | j_call | v_call
ASSRDRNYGYT | TRBJ1-2 | TRBV19
ASSYSLGLVMQETQY | TRBJ2-5 | TRBV6-2/TRBV6-3
AWEESVLAENTDTQY | TRBJ2-3 | TRBV30
ASSPPGYTGELF | TRBJ2-2 | TRBV19
ASSIPGGPYNEQF | TRBJ2-1 | TRBV19
ASSRDKNIQY | TRBJ2-4 | TRBV21-1
ASSTWAQPQH | TRBJ1-5 | TRBV28
ASSISAASGGYYSYEQY | TRBJ2-7 | TRBV19
ASSPRSEAEAF | TRBJ1-1 | TRBV5-1
ASSKARAENINEQF | TRBJ2-1 | TRBV19
ASSLGGTGGRETQY | TRBJ2-5 | TRBV5-1
ASSTPGGNTEAF | TRBJ1-1 | TRBV19
SASVPGTAEETQY | TRBJ2-5 | TRBV20-1
ASSPTGLANEQF | TRBJ2-1 | TRBV5-4
ASSPTPKTGTVRPDTQY | TRBJ2-3 | TRBV6-6
AWSVVPDRGQPQH | TRBJ1-5 | TRBV30
ASSPPGLADTQY | TRBJ2-3 | TRBV3-1/TRBV3-2
ASSPAGRAYTEAF | TRBJ1-1 | TRBV5-4
ASSQDGGLGETQY | TRBJ2-5 | TRBV3-1/TRBV3-2
ASSEALRDPGETQY | TRBJ2-5 | TRBV6-1
ASSPADRGRVEQY | TRBJ2-7 | TRBV28
ASSADPVTGELF | TRBJ2-2 | TRBV9